This T cell receptor beta chain was recovered during a study of CD8+CD57+ T cells in acquired aplastic anemia. All patients picked for sequencing had shown, by flow cytometry, an expansion of CD8+CD57+ cells. This clonotype was picked up a small number of times. This CDR3 contains 15 residues. CDR1 is SGHAT, CDR2 FQNNGV, per germline. V was trimmed by 1 base and J by 0 bases, leaving 8 bases between them. According to the study, genomic DNA was the template for TCR beta VDJ and CDR3 profiling. TCRdb analysed the reads with MiXCR anew, one entry per CDR3 protein. This table holds around 430,000 distinct CDR3 sequences, roughly 34% found once.

The material sequenced was sorted CD4+, CD8+, or CD8+CD57+ T cells (not recorded which) from PBMCs. The sequence was obtained from a human donor with aplastic anemia. The chain combines TRBV11-2 with TRBJ2-3; D possibly matches TRBD1 or TRBD2 (5 bases each). For the CDR3, the DNA is TGTGCCAGCAGCTTAGGAGGGGCTAGCACAGATACGCAGTATTTT. Its protein product is CASSLGGASTDTQYF.